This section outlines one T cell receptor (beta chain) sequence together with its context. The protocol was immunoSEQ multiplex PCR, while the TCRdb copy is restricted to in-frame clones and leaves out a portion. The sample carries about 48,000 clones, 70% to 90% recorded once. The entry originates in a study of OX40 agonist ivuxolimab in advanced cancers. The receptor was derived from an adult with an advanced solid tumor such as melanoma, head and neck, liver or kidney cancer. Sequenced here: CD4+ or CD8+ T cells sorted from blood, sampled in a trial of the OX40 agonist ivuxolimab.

The CDR3 nucleotides read TGTGCCAGCACCTTGACTAGCGGGAGGAATGAGCAGTTCTTC. Amino acids: CASTLTSGRNEQFF. The gene calls are TRBV7-9 and TRBJ2-1, with TRBD2 matching over 13 bases. From germline, CDR1 is SEHNR and CDR2 FQNEAQ (reference sequence). The V gene end was trimmed by 7 bases and the J gene end by 7 bases; junction bases not matched to a gene: 4. The CDR3 has 14 residues.